This T cell receptor (beta chain) was sequenced during a study of blood T cell repertoires in COVID-19. Repertoires were generated with immunoSEQ multiplex PCR, while TCRdb's copy carries only in-frame clones and drops some. The repertoire holds around 100,000 clones, with 85% to 90% as singletons. The CDR3 totals 13 residues. Looked up from germline, CDR1 is WSHSY and CDR2 is SAAADI. Between the trimmed V and J ends, which lost 10 bases and 7 bases, there was a span of 17 bases. This clone was detected only once. The sequence was obtained from a woman aged 80 or over with acute or convalescent COVID-19. This chain uses TRBV10-2 with TRBJ2-1; D unclear. Sequencing was done on a sample of peripheral blood. The CDR3 DNA is TGCGCCACTGGTCTCTCGAGCCTAAATGAGCAGTTCTTC. Translating it yields CATGLSSLNEQFF.